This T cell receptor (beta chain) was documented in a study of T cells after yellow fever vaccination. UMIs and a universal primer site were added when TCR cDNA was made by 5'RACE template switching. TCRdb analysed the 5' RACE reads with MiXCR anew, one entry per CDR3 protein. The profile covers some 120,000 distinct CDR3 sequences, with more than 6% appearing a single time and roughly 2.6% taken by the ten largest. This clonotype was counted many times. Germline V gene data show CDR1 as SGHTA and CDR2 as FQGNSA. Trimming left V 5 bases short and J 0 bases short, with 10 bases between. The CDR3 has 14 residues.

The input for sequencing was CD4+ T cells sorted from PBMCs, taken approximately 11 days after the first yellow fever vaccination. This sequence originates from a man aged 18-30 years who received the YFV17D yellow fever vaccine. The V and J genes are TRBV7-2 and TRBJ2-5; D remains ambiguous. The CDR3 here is CASSRETYQETQYF. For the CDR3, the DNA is TGTGCCAGCAGCCGAGAGACGTACCAAGAGACCCAGTACTTC.